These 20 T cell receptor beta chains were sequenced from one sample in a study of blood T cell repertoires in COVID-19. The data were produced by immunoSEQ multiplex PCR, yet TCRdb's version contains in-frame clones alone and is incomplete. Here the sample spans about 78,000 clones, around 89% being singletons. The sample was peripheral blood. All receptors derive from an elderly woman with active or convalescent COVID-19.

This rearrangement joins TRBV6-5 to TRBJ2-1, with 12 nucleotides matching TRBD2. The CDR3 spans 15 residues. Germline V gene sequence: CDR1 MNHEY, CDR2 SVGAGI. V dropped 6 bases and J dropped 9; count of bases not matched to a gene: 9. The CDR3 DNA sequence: TGTGCCAGCAGACAGAGGACTAGCGGGATCGGTGAGCAGTTCTTC. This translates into CASRQRTSGIGEQFF.

In DNA, the CDR3 is TGTGCCAGCACAGGGGCTAGCTCTGGGGCCAACGTCCTGACTTTC. Translating gives CASTGASSGANVLTF. V and J are TRBV28 and TRBJ2-6; D possibly corresponds to TRBD1 (6 bases). Trimming took 7 bases from V and 0 from J, leaving 10 bases between them. Germline CDR1 is MDHEN and CDR2 is SYDVKM. The CDR3 consists of 15 residues.

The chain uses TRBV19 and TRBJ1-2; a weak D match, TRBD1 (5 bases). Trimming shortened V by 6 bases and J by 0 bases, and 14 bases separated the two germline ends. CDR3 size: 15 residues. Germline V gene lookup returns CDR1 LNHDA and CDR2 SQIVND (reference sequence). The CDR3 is CASSYDRTSNYGYTF. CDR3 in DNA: TGTGCCAGTAGCTACGACAGAACCTCTAACTATGGCTACACCTTC. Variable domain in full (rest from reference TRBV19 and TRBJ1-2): DGGITQSPKYLFRKEGQNVTLSCEQNLNHDAMYWYRQDPGQGLRLIYYSQIVNDFQKGDIAEGYSVSREKKESFPLTVTSAQKNPTAFYLCASSYDRTSNYGYTFGSGTRLTVV.

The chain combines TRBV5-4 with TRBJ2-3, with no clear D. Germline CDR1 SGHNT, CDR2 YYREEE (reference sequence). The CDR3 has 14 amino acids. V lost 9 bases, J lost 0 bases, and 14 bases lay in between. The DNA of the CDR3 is TGTGCCACCGCTTCTGGAGCGAGCACAGATACGCAGTATTTT. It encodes CATASGASTDTQYF.

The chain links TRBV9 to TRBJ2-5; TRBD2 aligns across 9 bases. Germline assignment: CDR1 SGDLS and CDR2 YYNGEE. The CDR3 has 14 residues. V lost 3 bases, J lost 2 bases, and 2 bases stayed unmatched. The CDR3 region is CASSALAGQETQYF. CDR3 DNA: TGTGCCAGCAGCGCGCTAGCGGGGCAAGAGACCCAGTACTTC. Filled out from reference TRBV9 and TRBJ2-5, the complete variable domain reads DSGVTQTPKHLITATGQRVTLRCSPRSGDLSVYWYQQSLDQGLQFLIQYYNGEERAKGNILERFSAQQFPDLHSELNLSSLELGDSALYFCASSALAGQETQYFGPGTRLLVL.

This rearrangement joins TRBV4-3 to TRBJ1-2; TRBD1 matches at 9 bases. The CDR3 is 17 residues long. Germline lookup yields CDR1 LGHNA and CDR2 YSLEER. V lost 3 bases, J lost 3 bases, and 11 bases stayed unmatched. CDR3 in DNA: TGCGCCAGCAGCCACCTTACCGGGACAGGGACCCACTATGGCTACACCTTC. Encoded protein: CASSHLTGTGTHYGYTF.

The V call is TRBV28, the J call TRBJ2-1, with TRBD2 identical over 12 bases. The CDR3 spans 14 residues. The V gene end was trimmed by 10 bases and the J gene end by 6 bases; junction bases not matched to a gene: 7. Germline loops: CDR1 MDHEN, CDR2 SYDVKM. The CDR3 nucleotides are TGTGCCACTACTAGCGGGAGGAGGGTCAATGAGCAGTTCTTC. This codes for CATTSGRRVNEQFF.

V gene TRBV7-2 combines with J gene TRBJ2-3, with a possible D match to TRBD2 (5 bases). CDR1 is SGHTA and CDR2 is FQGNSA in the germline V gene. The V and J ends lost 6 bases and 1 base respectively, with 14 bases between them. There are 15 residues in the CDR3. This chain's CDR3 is CASRSPGLRTDTQYF. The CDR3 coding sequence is TGTGCCAGCAGGTCCCCCGGACTCCGCACAGATACGCAGTATTTT.

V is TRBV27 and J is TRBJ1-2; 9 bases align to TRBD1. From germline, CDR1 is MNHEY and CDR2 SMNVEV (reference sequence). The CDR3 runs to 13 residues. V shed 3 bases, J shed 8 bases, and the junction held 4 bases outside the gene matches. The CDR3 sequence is CASSFGTGLGYTF. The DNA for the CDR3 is TGTGCCAGCAGTTTCGGGACAGGGCTGGGCTACACCTTC.

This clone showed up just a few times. CDR3 sequence (DNA): TGTGCCAGCAGCGCGGGTGGGAGGTCGAAAGAGACCCAGTACTTC. The encoded protein is CASSAGGRSKETQYF. The V gene is TRBV9, the J gene TRBJ2-5; a possible D gene is TRBD2 (6 bases). The CDR3 is 15 amino acids. Germline V gene lookup returns CDR1 SGDLS and CDR2 YYNGEE. Trimming shortened V by 3 bases and J by 3 bases, and 15 bases separated the two germline ends.

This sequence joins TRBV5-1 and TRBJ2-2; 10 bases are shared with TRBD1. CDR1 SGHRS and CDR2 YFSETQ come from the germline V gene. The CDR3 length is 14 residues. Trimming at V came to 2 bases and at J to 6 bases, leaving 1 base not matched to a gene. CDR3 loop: CASSLGQGAGELFF. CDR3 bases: TGCGCCAGCAGCTTAGGACAGGGGGCCGGGGAGCTGTTTTTT.

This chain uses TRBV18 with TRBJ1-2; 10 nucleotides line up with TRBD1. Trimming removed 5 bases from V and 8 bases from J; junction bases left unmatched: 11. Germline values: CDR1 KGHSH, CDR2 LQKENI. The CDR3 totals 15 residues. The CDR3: CASSSIAGTGEGYTF. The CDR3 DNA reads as TGTGCCAGCTCATCCATTGCCGGGACAGGGGAGGGCTACACCTTC.

CDR3 amino acids: CASSLGTLADPAYNEQFF. The CDR3 DNA follows: TGCGCCAGCAGCTTGGGAACTCTAGCGGACCCAGCCTACAATGAGCAGTTCTTC. The chain uses TRBV5-1 and TRBJ2-1, with 7 nucleotides matching TRBD2. The V gene end was trimmed by 0 bases and the J gene end by 2 bases; junction bases not matched to a gene: 11. Germline V CDR1 and CDR2: SGHRS, YFSETQ. The length of the CDR3 is 18 residues.

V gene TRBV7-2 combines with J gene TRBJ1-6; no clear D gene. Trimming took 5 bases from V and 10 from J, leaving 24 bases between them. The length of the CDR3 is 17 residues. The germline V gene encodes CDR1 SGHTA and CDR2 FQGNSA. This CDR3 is CASSPNQNPPGRSPLHF. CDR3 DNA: TGTGCCAGCAGCCCGAATCAAAATCCCCCGGGAAGATCACCCCTCCACTTT.

CDR3 nucleotides: TGCGCCAGCAGTCCGGAGACAGGGGAATTCCTAGCCAAAAACATTCAGTACTTC. Translating it yields CASSPETGEFLAKNIQYF. V is TRBV5-1 and J is TRBJ2-4; 8 positions agree with TRBD1. This CDR3 contains 18 residues. V was clipped by 5 bases and J by 0 bases; unmatched bases: 13. Germline V lookup: CDR1 SGHRS, CDR2 YFSETQ.

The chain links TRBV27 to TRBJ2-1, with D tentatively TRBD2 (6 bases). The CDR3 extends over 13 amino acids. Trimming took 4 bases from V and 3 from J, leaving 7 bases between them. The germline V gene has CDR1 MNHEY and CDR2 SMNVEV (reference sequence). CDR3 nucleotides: TGTGCCAGCAGTTCCGGGGGCTACAATGAGCAGTTCTTC. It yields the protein CASSSGGYNEQFF.

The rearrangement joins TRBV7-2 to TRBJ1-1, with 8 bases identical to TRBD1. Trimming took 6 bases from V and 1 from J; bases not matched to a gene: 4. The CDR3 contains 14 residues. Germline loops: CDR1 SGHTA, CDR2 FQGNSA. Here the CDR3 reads CASRSGTGNTEAFF. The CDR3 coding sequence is TGTGCCAGCAGATCCGGGACAGGGAACACTGAAGCTTTCTTT. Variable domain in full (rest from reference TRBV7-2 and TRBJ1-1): GAGVSQSPSNKVTEKGKDVELRCDPISGHTALYWYRQSLGQGLEFLIYFQGNSAPDKSGLPSDRFSAERTGGSVSTLTIQRTQQEDSAVYLCASRSGTGNTEAFFGQGTRLTVV.

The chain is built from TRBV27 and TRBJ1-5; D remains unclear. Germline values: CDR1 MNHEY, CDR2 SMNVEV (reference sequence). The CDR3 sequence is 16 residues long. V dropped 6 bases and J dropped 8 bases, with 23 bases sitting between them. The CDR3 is CASSPYGFAEAKPQHF. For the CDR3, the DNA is TGTGCCAGCAGCCCCTACGGTTTCGCAGAGGCAAAGCCCCAGCATTTT.

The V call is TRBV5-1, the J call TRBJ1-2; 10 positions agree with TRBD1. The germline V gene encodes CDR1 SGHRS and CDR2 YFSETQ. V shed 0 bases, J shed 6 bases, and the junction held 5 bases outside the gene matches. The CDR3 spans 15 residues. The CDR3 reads CASSLGLGQGHGYTF. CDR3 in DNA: TGCGCCAGCAGCTTGGGGCTGGGACAGGGGCATGGCTACACCTTC.

The CDR3 coding sequence is TGTGCCAGCAGTCGGGACAGGCTCTATGGCTACACCTTC. Protein product: CASSRDRLYGYTF. The chain is built from TRBV12-3 or TRBV12-4 and TRBJ1-2; 8 bases agree with TRBD1. CDR3 length: 13 residues. J lost 4 bases, V lost 5 bases, and 3 bases had no gene match.